One TCR beta chain is described in this entry. The sample comes from a study of cytomegalovirus exposure and HLA in healthy donors. The primer mix had 60 Vbeta and 13 Jbeta primers. Assay: immunoSEQ multiplex PCR; the TCRdb copy retains only in-frame clones and omits some. The data contain approximately 200,000 clones, around 81% of them singletons. This CDR3 is 10 amino acids long. The V gene's germline CDR1 is DFQATT and CDR2 SNEGSKA (reference sequence). V was trimmed by 6 bases and J by 6 bases, leaving 8 bases between them. Specimen: PBMCs. This TCR came from a young woman in good health and CMV-seropositive. The chain uses TRBV20-1 and TRBJ1-2, with a tentative D call TRBD1 (5 bases). The CDR3 sequence: CSAAGNGYTF. The CDR3 region has the DNA TGCAGTGCCGCAGGGAATGGCTACACCTTC.